These 24 T cell receptor beta chains originate from one sample sequenced in a study of cytotoxic CD8 clonotypes in ibrutinib-treated CLL. The data were produced by immunoSEQ multiplex PCR, yet TCRdb's version contains in-frame clones alone and is incomplete. The sample shows approximately 150,000 clones, approximately 80% of them seen only once. The specimen was PBMCs, collected after 24 months of ibrutinib treatment. The origin of the receptors is a human donor with chronic lymphocytic leukemia.

This clone was detected a few times. The chain uses TRBV27 and TRBJ1-6; 9 bases align to TRBD1. This CDR3 contains 16 residues. J gave up 8 bases and V 7 bases, and 12 bases lay outside the gene matches. Germline CDR1 MNHEY, CDR2 SMNVEV (reference sequence). The CDR3 protein is CASTPLGQGRDSPLHF. The DNA of the CDR3 is TGTGCCAGCACGCCCCTGGGACAGGGTAGGGATTCACCCCTCCACTTT.

V is TRBV19 and J is TRBJ1-2; D gene unclear. The V and J ends lost 5 bases and 5 bases respectively, with 9 bases between them. Germline V gene data show CDR1 as LNHDA and CDR2 as SQIVND (reference sequence). This CDR3 region has 12 residues. DNA for the CDR3: TGTGCCAGTAGTTGGAAACTATATGGCTACACCTTC. Translating gives CASSWKLYGYTF.

The chain is built from TRBV7-3 and TRBJ2-7; tentatively, D is TRBD2 (6 bases). The V and J ends lost 3 bases and 0 bases respectively, with 18 bases between them. The germline CDR1 and CDR2 sequences are SGHTA and FQGTGA. The CDR3 length is 17 residues. The CDR3 region is CASSLYPGEPSSYEQYF. CDR3 DNA: TGTGCCAGCAGCTTGTATCCGGGAGAGCCCTCCTCCTACGAGCAGTACTTC.

With respect to this clone: One junction end does not reproduce the germline sequence, and a read error may be involved. In DNA form, the CDR3 reads TGTGCTAGCAGCTTAGGACAAGGGGGCGAGCAGTACTTC. Translation: CASSLGQGGEQYF. This sequence joins TRBV7-7 and TRBJ2-7, with a possible D match to TRBD1 (6 bases). The CDR3 sequence is 13 residues long. Germline-derived CDR1 and CDR2 are SSHAT and FNYEAQ (reference sequence).

The rearrangement joins TRBV6-1 to TRBJ1-5; the match to TRBD1 covers 12 bases. Germline V CDR1 and CDR2: MNHNS, SASEGT. This CDR3 spans 18 amino acids. Unmatched junction bases numbered 10, after V lost 1 base and J lost 6 bases. CDR3 sequence: CASSEGGDRGLYGQPQHF. The DNA for the CDR3 is TGTGCCAGCAGTGAAGGGGGGGACAGGGGGCTCTACGGTCAGCCCCAGCATTTT.

This chain links TRBV19 with TRBJ2-1; TRBD1 matches at 7 bases. The V and J ends lost 4 bases and 7 bases, in that order; junction bases with no gene match: 4. The germline V gene has CDR1 LNHDA and CDR2 SQIVND (reference sequence). The CDR3 is 13 residues long. The CDR3 region is CASSTSTGNEQFF. In DNA form, the CDR3 reads TGTGCCAGTAGTACCTCGACAGGGAATGAGCAGTTCTTC.

The chain joins TRBV30 to TRBJ2-1; 8 nucleotides line up with TRBD2. Trimming took 5 bases from V and 8 from J; bases not matched to a gene: 11. Germline CDR1 is GTSNPN and CDR2 is SVGIG (reference sequence). CDR3 length: 14 amino acids. The CDR3 sequence is CAWGSKRGRDEQFF. DNA of the CDR3: TGTGCCTGGGGTTCCAAGCGGGGGAGAGATGAGCAGTTCTTC.

The V and J genes are TRBV5-6 and TRBJ1-5, with D possibly being TRBD1 (5 bases). The length of the CDR3 is 15 residues. Germline CDR1 reads SGHDT; CDR2 reads YYEEEE. Trimming pared 4 bases from V and 5 bases from J, leaving 16 bases between. DNA for the CDR3: TGTGCCAGCAGCCTTTGGGGCCTGGTGTATCAGCCCCAGCATTTT. Translated: CASSLWGLVYQPQHF.

The chain recombines TRBV6-1 with TRBJ1-2; 12 bases agree with TRBD1. Trimming removed 2 bases from V and 4 bases from J; junction bases left unmatched: 2. The V gene's germline CDR1 is MNHNS and CDR2 SASEGT. The CDR3 consists of 15 residues. CDR3 region: CASSEMGQGAYGYTF. In DNA, the CDR3 is TGTGCCAGCAGTGAAATGGGACAGGGGGCCTATGGCTACACCTTC.

This chain joins TRBV19 and TRBJ2-3; possible D gene TRBD2, 6 bases. The germline CDR1 and CDR2 sequences are LNHDA and SQIVND (reference sequence). This CDR3 has 16 amino acids. The V end was cut by 5 bases, the J end by 2 bases, with 17 bases between. The DNA of the CDR3 is TGTGCCAGTAGTCGGGACGCGGGGACCACCACAGATACGCAGTATTTT. It translates to CASSRDAGTTTDTQYF.

The CDR3 loop is CASSIIGAPKIFYTEAFF. CDR3 bases: TGTGCCAGTAGTATAATCGGGGCGCCGAAGATTTTTTACACTGAAGCTTTCTTT. J is TRBJ1-1 and V is TRBV19; D may be TRBD1 (5 bases). V lost 2 bases and J 3 bases, leaving 22 bases between the germline ends. The CDR3 contains 18 residues. Germline V gene lookup returns CDR1 LNHDA and CDR2 SQIVND (reference sequence).

This clone was observed once. The chain is built from TRBV5-1 and TRBJ1-1; the match to TRBD1 covers 8 bases. With V trimmed by 3 bases and J by 1 base, 5 bases remained unmatched. This CDR3 region has 15 residues. CDR1 is SGHRS and CDR2 is YFSETQ in the germline V gene. The CDR3 DNA follows: TGCGCCAGCAGCTGGGACAGGCGGGGGAACACTGAAGCTTTCTTT. This translates into CASSWDRRGNTEAFF.

The DNA for the CDR3 is TGTGCCAGCAGCGGGTACAGGGGGCGGGCCTTTGATGGGGCCAACGTCCTGACTTTC. This gives the protein CASSGYRGRAFDGANVLTF. The chain has TRBV7-8 and TRBJ2-6; TRBD1 agrees at 9 bases. CDR3 length equals 19 residues. CDR1 is SGHVS and CDR2 is FQNEAQ in the germline V gene. With 5 bases clipped from V and 3 bases from J, the junction kept 14 bases outside the gene matches.

This clone has only a few counts. The CDR3 nucleotides are TGTGCCAGCAGCAGGTTAAACGAGCAGTACTTC. This codes for CASSRLNEQYF. The J gene is TRBJ2-7, the V gene TRBV11-1; D uncertain. The germline V and J ends were trimmed by 5 bases and 5 bases, with 7 bases remaining between them. The CDR3 loop spans 11 amino acids. Germline assignment: CDR1 SGHAT and CDR2 FQDESV (reference sequence).

This chain connects TRBV5-8 to TRBJ2-7, with TRBD1 identical over 7 bases. V lost 4 bases, J lost 3 bases, and 13 bases stayed unmatched. Per the germline V gene, CDR1 is SGHTS and CDR2 is YDEGEE. The CDR3 sequence is 16 residues long. For the CDR3, the DNA is TGTGCCAGCAGCCGGGACAGAGGAAGATTTCTCTACGAGCAGTACTTC. Its translation is CASSRDRGRFLYEQYF. Filled out from reference TRBV5-8 and TRBJ2-7, the complete variable domain reads EAGVTQSPTHLIKTRGQQATLRCSPISGHTSVYWYQQALGLGLQFLLWYDEGEERNRGNFPPRFSGRQFPNYSSELNVNALELEDSALYLCASSRDRGRFLYEQYFGPGTRLTVT.

V gene TRBV7-2 combines with J gene TRBJ1-1; tentative D call: TRBD1 (5 bases). Trimming left V 5 bases short and J 0 bases short, with 13 bases between. This CDR3 has 15 amino acids. The germline V gene encodes CDR1 SGHTA and CDR2 FQGNSA. The CDR3 DNA is TGTGCCAGCAGCCCAGAGACAGTGATGAACACTGAAGCTTTCTTT. This encodes CASSPETVMNTEAFF.

The CDR3 protein is CASSVVGGGRSEQFF. The CDR3 region has the DNA TGTGCCAGCAGCGTAGTCGGGGGAGGGCGTAGTGAGCAGTTCTTC. The rearrangement uses TRBV9 and TRBJ2-1, with TRBD2 identical over 7 bases. V trimming: 0 bases; J trimming: 9 bases; junction bases outside the gene matches: 9. CDR1 is SGDLS and CDR2 is YYNGEE in the germline V gene. This CDR3 is built from 15 residues.

In this sample, this clone turned up many times. The sample carries other DNA sequences with the same CDR3. Here the CDR3 DNA reads TGTGCCAGCAGTTACTCGAGGACAGGGGGCGGCTATGGCTACACCTTC. It specifies CASSYSRTGGGYGYTF. This rearrangement joins TRBV6-5 to TRBJ1-2; TRBD1 aligns across 11 bases. The CDR3 loop spans 16 amino acids. J gave up 4 bases and V 0 bases, and 4 bases lay outside the gene matches. Germline CDR1 is MNHEY and CDR2 is SVGAGI.

V is TRBV7-9 and J is TRBJ1-1; a possible D gene is TRBD1 (5 bases). With 4 bases removed from V and 1 base from J, the gap between germline ends came to 10 bases. Germline loops: CDR1 SEHNR, CDR2 FQNEAQ (reference sequence). The CDR3 loop spans 14 amino acids. CDR3 nucleotides: TGTGCCAGCAGCTGGGGCAGGGAGAACACTGAAGCTTTCTTT. Translating it yields CASSWGRENTEAFF. Looking up the rest from reference TRBV7-9 and TRBJ1-1 gives the full variable domain: DTGVSQNPRHKITKRGQNVTFRCDPISEHNRLYWYRQTLGQGPEFLTYFQNEAQLEKSRLLSDRFSAERPKGSFSTLEIQRTEQGDSAMYLCASSWGRENTEAFFGQGTRLTVV.

V is TRBV4-1 and J is TRBJ1-3; D may be TRBD1 (6 bases). V dropped 1 base and J dropped 7 bases, with 14 bases sitting between them. CDR1 is MGHRA, CDR2 YSYEKL, per germline. The CDR3 covers 15 residues. As DNA, the CDR3 is TGCGCCAGCAGCCAAGGGGACGGGACACATAACACCATATATTTT. Encoded protein: CASSQGDGTHNTIYF.

The chain is built from TRBV5-1 and TRBJ2-1; D ambiguous. V was pared by 4 bases and J by 0 bases, with 11 bases between. Germline CDR1 reads SGHRS; CDR2 reads YFSETQ. This CDR3 has 15 amino acids. The CDR3 is CASSLDLSSYNEQFF. As DNA, the CDR3 is TGCGCCAGCAGCCTGGACCTAAGCTCCTACAATGAGCAGTTCTTC.

This chain joins TRBV5-6 and TRBJ1-1, with D unclear. Trimming shortened V by 3 bases and J by 0 bases, and 12 bases separated the two germline ends. This CDR3 is 15 amino acids long. CDR1 is SGHDT, CDR2 YYEEEE, per germline. The CDR3 sequence is CASSSGRRMNTEAFF. CDR3 in DNA: TGTGCCAGCAGCTCTGGGCGGAGGATGAACACTGAAGCTTTCTTT.

The rearrangement uses TRBV29-1 and TRBJ1-2; 7 nucleotides match TRBD1. The V and J ends lost 4 bases and 8 bases, in that order; junction bases with no gene match: 22. CDR1 and CDR2 from the germline V gene are SQVTM and ANQGSEA. The CDR3 is 17 amino acids. CDR3 coding DNA: TGCAGCGTTGCACCCACACATCTCACAGGGGTGGTAGACGGCTACACCTTC. It yields the protein CSVAPTHLTGVVDGYTF.

This chain connects TRBV29-1 to TRBJ2-7, with D perhaps matching TRBD1 (5 bases). The germline V and J ends were trimmed by 4 bases and 1 base, with 8 bases remaining between them. Per germline, CDR1 SQVTM and CDR2 ANQGSEA. CDR3 length equals 12 residues. For the CDR3, the DNA is TGCAGCGTTGTTCAGGGATCCTACGAGCAGTACTTC. This sequence encodes CSVVQGSYEQYF.